This T cell receptor (beta chain) originates from a study of cytomegalovirus exposure and HLA in healthy donors. Primers: 60 Vbeta forward and 13 Jbeta reverse. Repertoires were generated with immunoSEQ multiplex PCR, while TCRdb's copy carries only in-frame clones and drops some. Recorded here are about 130,000 clones; the top ten clones represent roughly 1%. Concerning this clone: The antigen is unknown.

Study observations and caveats: Beyond CMV serostatus, there was no information to go on about immune exposure. Later analysis indicated greater clonal expansion among HLA-associated TCR beta chains than among equally common other chains.

The V end lost 5 bases, the J end lost 0 bases, and 13 bases lay between the germline ends. The germline CDR1 and CDR2 sequences are SGHRS and YFSETQ. The CDR3 has 15 amino acids. The sample was PBMCs. V and J are TRBV5-1 and TRBJ2-3, with D maybe TRBD1 (6 bases). The TCR originated in a man aged 18 to 35 in good health and CMV-seronegative. CDR3 nucleotides: TGCGCCAGCAGTCCCGACAGGCACAGCACAGATACGCAGTATTTT. Protein sequence: CASSPDRHSTDTQYF.